These T cell receptor beta chains were read from a single sample in a study of blood T cells in healthy people across ages. TCRdb re-called the 5' RACE reads through MiXCR, storing one row per CDR3 protein. The sample records about 1.7 million distinct CDR3 sequences, 28% being singletons. Material: blood. The receptor source for this set is a woman aged 25 to 39 in good health. The CDR3 runs from the conserved cysteine through the conserved F or W. A D gene is named only where the DNA matches it firmly.

D gene: -
J gene: TRBJ1-1
V gene: TRBV7-2
CDR3 protein: CASSFRGGSEAFF

D gene: -
J gene: TRBJ2-5
V gene: TRBV14
CDR3 protein: CASSQGLSRKGETQYF

D gene: TRBD2
J gene: TRBJ2-1
V gene: TRBV20-1
CDR3 protein: CSAAGLAGLQSYNEQFF

D gene: -
J gene: TRBJ2-1
V gene: TRBV30
CDR3 protein: CAWSVRGGSYNEQFF

D gene: -
J gene: TRBJ2-4
V gene: TRBV15
CDR3 protein: CATSRDGERAVGVSYNEQYF

D gene: -
J gene: TRBJ1-1
V gene: TRBV9
CDR3 protein: CASSVEGHDSTEAFF

D gene: TRBD2
J gene: TRBJ2-1
V gene: TRBV5-1
CDR3 protein: CASNLALTSGLYNEQFF

D gene: -
J gene: TRBJ1-3
V gene: TRBV30
CDR3 protein: CAWTVGHPGNTIYF

D gene: TRBD1
J gene: TRBJ2-7
V gene: TRBV11-2
CDR3 protein: CASRGQGVPTYEQYF

D gene: -
J gene: TRBJ1-2
V gene: TRBV7-2
CDR3 protein: CASSSPDRGEANYGYTF

D gene: -
J gene: TRBJ1-5
V gene: TRBV6-5
CDR3 protein: CASSNNNQPQHF

D gene: -
J gene: TRBJ2-3
V gene: TRBV7-2
CDR3 protein: CASSRWRDTQYF

D gene: TRBD2
J gene: TRBJ2-7
V gene: TRBV29-1
CDR3 protein: CSVEKGLAGNYEQYF

D gene: TRBD2
J gene: TRBJ2-3
V gene: TRBV5-6
CDR3 protein: CASSLGPPAGFTDTQYF

D gene: -
J gene: TRBJ2-5
V gene: TRBV7-9
CDR3 protein: CASRESLAQETQYF

D gene: -
J gene: TRBJ1-4
V gene: TRBV12-3/TRBV12-4
CDR3 protein: CASSPGLGGLNEKLFF

D gene: TRBD2
J gene: TRBJ2-5
V gene: TRBV6-5
CDR3 protein: CASSRPGLGEETQYF

D gene: -
J gene: TRBJ2-1
V gene: TRBV25-1
CDR3 protein: CASSEETDYNEQFF

D gene: TRBD2
J gene: TRBJ2-2
V gene: TRBV20-1
CDR3 protein: CSAPNPARGSNTGELFF

D gene: -
J gene: TRBJ2-7
V gene: TRBV2
CDR3 protein: CTSRDGGSPYEQYF

D gene: -
J gene: TRBJ2-5
V gene: TRBV29-1
CDR3 protein: CSAGRQDQETQYF

D gene: -
J gene: TRBJ2-7
V gene: TRBV12-3/TRBV12-4
CDR3 protein: CASTLAGIASREQYF

D gene: -
J gene: TRBJ1-6
V gene: TRBV6-5
CDR3 protein: CASSYSKGTPNSPLHF

D gene: -
J gene: TRBJ2-1
V gene: TRBV20-1
CDR3 protein: CSAGGLYNEQFF

D gene: TRBD1
J gene: TRBJ1-2
V gene: TRBV13
CDR3 protein: CASSPGDRANYGYTF

D gene: -
J gene: TRBJ2-1
V gene: TRBV20-1
CDR3 protein: CSARGTTMSEQFF

D gene: -
J gene: TRBJ2-7
V gene: TRBV30
CDR3 protein: CALKDWAKARYEQYF

D gene: TRBD1
J gene: TRBJ1-5
V gene: TRBV5-1
CDR3 protein: CASSLDDRGSQPQHF

D gene: TRBD1
J gene: TRBJ2-7
V gene: TRBV6-6
CDR3 protein: CASRYGQGYEQYF

D gene: TRBD2
J gene: TRBJ2-7
V gene: TRBV12-3/TRBV12-4
CDR3 protein: CASRDSGGSYEQYF

D gene: TRBD2
J gene: TRBJ2-5
V gene: TRBV20-1
CDR3 protein: CSARKGLAGGEQYF

D gene: -
J gene: TRBJ2-3
V gene: TRBV7-2
CDR3 protein: CASSLGSGSADTQYF

D gene: -
J gene: TRBJ1-6
V gene: TRBV5-6
CDR3 protein: CASNLGGYNSPLHF

D gene: TRBD2
J gene: TRBJ2-3
V gene: TRBV20-1
CDR3 protein: CSAHTSGGTSTDTQYF

D gene: -
J gene: TRBJ2-7
V gene: TRBV10-3
CDR3 protein: CAITPDTKSSYEQYF

D gene: TRBD2
J gene: TRBJ2-3
V gene: TRBV20-1
CDR3 protein: CSARDSRGGFTDTQYF

D gene: TRBD2
J gene: TRBJ2-5
V gene: TRBV9
CDR3 protein: CASSSTSGGDWETQYF

D gene: TRBD1
J gene: TRBJ2-1
V gene: TRBV19
CDR3 protein: CASSIGGSQGVRNEQFF

D gene: TRBD1
J gene: TRBJ2-1
V gene: TRBV6-6
CDR3 protein: CASRPGGLFNEQFF

D gene: -
J gene: TRBJ2-5
V gene: TRBV25-1
CDR3 protein: CASSEVGQGAEETHYF

D gene: TRBD2
J gene: TRBJ2-1
V gene: TRBV3-1
CDR3 protein: CASSQQRGGLEQFF

D gene: TRBD2
J gene: TRBJ2-1
V gene: TRBV6-6
CDR3 protein: CASSYTGLAGGNEFF

D gene: -
J gene: TRBJ1-2
V gene: TRBV6-6
CDR3 protein: CASSSLQRGSYGYTF

D gene: TRBD2
J gene: TRBJ2-7
V gene: TRBV28
CDR3 protein: CASSPIVAGGSYEQYF

D gene: -
J gene: TRBJ1-1
V gene: TRBV28
CDR3 protein: CASSPQALNTEAFF

D gene: -
J gene: TRBJ2-1
V gene: TRBV20-1
CDR3 protein: CSALPKRLYNEQFF

D gene: -
J gene: TRBJ1-1
V gene: TRBV20-1
CDR3 protein: CSASYRFDTEAFF

D gene: -
J gene: TRBJ2-7
V gene: TRBV20-1
CDR3 protein: CSARELDYEQYF

D gene: -
J gene: TRBJ2-7
V gene: TRBV4-1
CDR3 protein: CASSQEPSYEQYF

D gene: -
J gene: TRBJ1-1
V gene: TRBV9
CDR3 protein: CASSTGQLTEAFF

D gene: TRBD2
J gene: TRBJ2-1
V gene: TRBV29-1
CDR3 protein: CSVEVAGRWNEQFF